The 27 T cell receptor beta chains below all came from one sample that was sequenced in a study of blood T cell repertoires in COVID-19. The protocol was immunoSEQ multiplex PCR, while the TCRdb copy is restricted to in-frame clones and leaves out a portion. The table has around 470,000 clones, roughly 89% seen once; the top ten hold about 0.91%. The sample comprised peripheral blood. All receptors derive from a man between 18 and 29 years old with COVID-19, enrolled during active disease.

The V gene is TRBV3-1 (or the pseudogene TRBV3-2), the J gene TRBJ2-3; D is unresolved. V lost 4 bases to trimming and J lost 2 bases, with 10 bases between them. The V gene's germline CDR1 is LGHDT and CDR2 YNNKEL (reference sequence). CDR3 size: 14 residues. For the CDR3, the DNA is TGTGCCAGCAGCCGCGAGGAGCTCACAGATACGCAGTATTTT. This sequence encodes CASSREELTDTQYF.

Worth noting for this clone: Other DNA sequences in the same sample also yield this CDR3. The J gene is TRBJ1-2, the V gene TRBV6-5, with TRBD1 matching 10 bases. In germline, CDR1 is MNHEY, CDR2 SVGAGI. Losses at the gene ends were 9 bases for V and 2 bases for J; bases not matched to a gene: 3. There are 13 residues in the CDR3. DNA for the CDR3: TGTGCCAGTCGGACAGGGGGAAACTATGGCTACACCTTC. Protein: CASRTGGNYGYTF.

This clone was found a few times. Other DNA sequences from this sample encode an identical CDR3 as well. The chain links TRBV2 to TRBJ1-5; TRBD1 might be the D (5 bases). Germline V gene data show CDR1 as SNHLY and CDR2 as FYNNEI. The CDR3 contains 14 residues. Between the trimmed V and J ends, which lost 4 bases and 2 bases, there was a span of 9 bases. CDR3 protein: CASSGAGGNQPQHF. The CDR3 DNA reads TGTGCCAGCAGTGGGGCGGGGGGCAATCAGCCCCAGCATTTT.

The genes are TRBV3-1 (or the pseudogene TRBV3-2) and TRBJ1-4; D is unresolved. The germline CDR1 and CDR2 sequences are LGHDT and YNNKEL (reference sequence). CDR3 length equals 16 residues. Deletions cut 0 bases from V and 8 bases from J, with 16 bases between. The CDR3 loop reads CASSQDRGSGYEKLFF. The CDR3 DNA sequence: TGTGCCAGCAGCCAAGATAGAGGGTCCGGGTACGAAAAACTGTTTTTT.

CDR3 nucleotide sequence: TGTGCCAGCAGCTTAGTACAGGGCGACACTGAAGCTTTCTTT. Translated: CASSLVQGDTEAFF. The gene calls are TRBV7-6 and TRBJ1-1, with D maybe TRBD1 (6 bases). Germline V gene data show CDR1 as SGHVS and CDR2 as FNYEAQ. The CDR3 spans 14 residues. The V end was cut by 1 base, the J end by 3 bases, with 9 bases between.

The CDR3 sequence: CASSKSGGGADTQYF. In nucleotides, the CDR3 is TGTGCCAGCAGTAAAAGCGGGGGCGGGGCAGATACGCAGTATTTT. The V and J genes are TRBV25-1 and TRBJ2-3, with 8 positions matching TRBD2. The germline V gene encodes CDR1 MGHDK and CDR2 SYGVNS. CDR3 size: 15 residues. J was trimmed by 4 bases and V by 5 bases; bases with no gene match: 8.

V and J are TRBV4-1 and TRBJ2-1; TRBD2 matches at 11 bases. This CDR3 comprises 16 residues. Germline trimming cut 11 bases from V and 8 bases from J; bases unmatched to any gene: 17. CDR1 MGHRA and CDR2 YSYEKL come from the germline V gene. The CDR3 DNA reads TGCGCCGGCTTAGGATTACTAGCGGGAGAGTATCATGAGCAGTTCTTC. Amino acids: CAGLGLLAGEYHEQFF.

This clone was detected once. The V gene is TRBV2, the J gene TRBJ2-7; D is uncertain. CDR1 and CDR2 from the germline V gene are SNHLY and FYNNEI. V was clipped by 7 bases and J by 6 bases, with 19 bases between them. This CDR3 has 14 residues. The DNA for the CDR3 is TGTGCCAGCAAGATCTCGGAAGCAGGCTCCGAGCAGTACTTC. As protein: CASKISEAGSEQYF.

The CDR3 sequence is CASSSLGQGEETQYF. The CDR3 DNA reads as TGTGCCAGCAGCTCCCTAGGGCAGGGGGAAGAGACCCAGTACTTC. The V gene is TRBV7-2, the J gene TRBJ2-5, with TRBD1 matching 7 bases. The CDR3 is 15 amino acids. Germline lookup yields CDR1 SGHTA and CDR2 FQGNSA. V shed 4 bases and J 3 bases; nucleotides not matched to a gene: 8.

This clone was counted a single time. This chain connects TRBV5-1 to TRBJ2-1; D perhaps matches TRBD1 (5 bases). Trimming removed 0 bases from V and 3 bases from J, with 10 bases in between. CDR3 size: 15 residues. Germline assignment: CDR1 SGHRS and CDR2 YFSETQ. CDR3 in DNA: TGCGCCAGCAGCTTGGAGGGAAGGGGCTACAATGAGCAGTTCTTC. Translating gives CASSLEGRGYNEQFF.

The rearrangement joins TRBV19 to TRBJ2-1; 8 nucleotides match TRBD1. The germline CDR1 and CDR2 sequences are LNHDA and SQIVND (reference sequence). The CDR3 length is 17 residues. Trimming removed 1 base from V and 0 bases from J; junction bases left unmatched: 5. The CDR3 bases are TGTGCCAGTAGTATAGGGACAGGGCTTAGCTCCTACAATGAGCAGTTCTTC. Amino acids: CASSIGTGLSSYNEQFF.

The chain links TRBV2 to TRBJ1-5; maybe TRBD1 (5 bases). CDR3 length equals 13 residues. V lost 3 bases, J lost 6 bases, and 9 bases lay in between. Germline V CDR1 and CDR2: SNHLY, FYNNEI. The CDR3: CASSDDSTQPQHF. For the CDR3, the DNA is TGTGCCAGCAGTGACGACAGTACTCAGCCCCAGCATTTT.

The V call is TRBV11-1, the J call TRBJ2-1; 10 positions match TRBD1. The CDR3 has 16 amino acids. Germline loops: CDR1 SGHAT, CDR2 FQDESV (reference sequence). Germline trimming cut 7 bases from V and 4 bases from J; bases unmatched to any gene: 10. The CDR3 nucleotides read TGTGCCAGCACCATGCTGGGGGACAGGGGATACAATGAGCAGTTCTTC. Translated, it gives CASTMLGDRGYNEQFF.

J is TRBJ2-7 and V is TRBV7-9; 10 bases match TRBD1. V shed 5 bases and J 4 bases; nucleotides not matched to a gene: 11. From germline, CDR1 is SEHNR and CDR2 FQNEAQ (reference sequence). The CDR3 has 16 amino acids. This CDR3 reads CASSLPRQGALYEQYF. The CDR3 coding sequence is TGTGCCAGCAGCCTACCGCGACAGGGGGCTCTATACGAGCAGTACTTC.

The rearrangement joins TRBV12-5 to TRBJ2-5; D might be TRBD1 (7 bases). Germline loops: CDR1 LGHNT, CDR2 FRNRAP. The germline V and J ends were trimmed by 2 bases and 2 bases, with 12 bases remaining between them. This CDR3 is built from 15 residues. CDR3 coding DNA: TGTGCTAGTGGTTTGAGGCAGGGGGGACAAGAGACCCAGTACTTC. Translated: CASGLRQGGQETQYF.

The table lists this clone with a few counts. The chain joins TRBV10-2 to TRBJ2-7; 11 bases map to TRBD2. The V gene end was trimmed by 2 bases and the J gene end by 3 bases; junction bases not matched to a gene: 3. The CDR3 length is 15 residues. Germline V gene lookup returns CDR1 WSHSY and CDR2 SAAADI. CDR3 nucleotide sequence: TGCGCCAGCAGTGAGACTAGCGGGGGATTCTACGAGCAGTACTTC. It is translated as CASSETSGGFYEQYF.

The V call is TRBV21-1, the J call TRBJ2-7; TRBD2, the table's D call, was not compared with the DNA. TRBV21-1 has pseudogene status. CDR3 length: 17 amino acids. The CDR3, as DNA: TGTGCCAGCAGCAAAGTGCTAGAGGGATCTTACATCTACGAGCAGTACTTC. This sequence encodes CASSKVLEGSYIYEQYF.

V is TRBV4-1 and J is TRBJ2-5, with D maybe TRBD2 (6 bases). Trimming pared 4 bases from V and 1 base from J, leaving 10 bases between. The CDR3 covers 14 residues. Germline V gene lookup returns CDR1 MGHRA and CDR2 YSYEKL. The CDR3 spells CASSPVGGQETQYF. In nucleotides, the CDR3 is TGCGCCAGCAGCCCAGTGGGGGGCCAAGAGACCCAGTACTTC.

V gene TRBV5-1 combines with J gene TRBJ2-1, with 12 bases aligning to TRBD2. CDR3 size: 15 residues. In germline, CDR1 is SGHRS, CDR2 YFSETQ. Trimming took 4 bases from V and 7 from J; bases not matched to a gene: 6. The CDR3 nucleotides are TGCGCCAGCAGCCTAGCGGGAGGGCCATCGAATGAGCAGTTCTTC. Protein: CASSLAGGPSNEQFF.

The chain links TRBV13 to TRBJ1-2; TRBD1 matches at 7 bases. This CDR3 spans 14 amino acids. In germline, CDR1 is PRHDT, CDR2 FYEKMQ (reference sequence). J lost 7 bases, V lost 0 bases, and 5 bases had no gene match. The CDR3 protein is CASSLGQDRSGYTF. CDR3 DNA sequence: TGTGCCAGCAGCTTAGGACAGGACAGGTCTGGCTACACCTTC.

V and J are TRBV5-1 and TRBJ2-7; TRBD2 agrees at 7 bases. This CDR3 contains 19 residues. Germline values: CDR1 SGHRS, CDR2 YFSETQ. With 4 bases clipped from V and 5 bases from J, the junction kept 24 bases outside the gene matches. The CDR3 sequence: CASSPGLGPTTWKINEQYF. The DNA for the CDR3 is TGCGCCAGCAGCCCCGGACTAGGTCCCACAACGTGGAAAATCAACGAGCAGTACTTC.

V gene TRBV19 combines with J gene TRBJ2-3; the D gene is possibly TRBD2 (5 bases). Trimming took 5 bases from V and 5 from J, leaving 8 bases between them. The CDR3 length is 12 residues. The germline gives CDR1 LNHDA, CDR2 SQIVND (reference sequence). In nucleotides, the CDR3 is TGTGCCAGTAGTGCCCGGGAAGATACGCAGTATTTT. Its protein product is CASSAREDTQYF.

The chain employs TRBV30 and TRBJ1-1, with D uncertain. Germline V gene data show CDR1 as GTSNPN and CDR2 as SVGIG (reference sequence). The CDR3 consists of 12 residues. V lost 4 bases to trimming and J lost 2 bases, with 8 bases between them. CDR3 loop: CAWTPLNTEAFF. The DNA for the CDR3 is TGTGCCTGGACCCCCCTAAACACTGAAGCTTTCTTT.

V and J are TRBV21-1 and TRBJ2-5; TRBD1 reflects the table's D call only, with no check against the DNA. TRBV21-1 is an annotated pseudogene. This CDR3 is 15 amino acids long. The CDR3 nucleotides read TGTGCCAGCAGCAGGGCAGGGGACAGGGGTGAGACCCAGTACTTC. This translates into CASSRAGDRGETQYF.

The chain employs TRBV7-9 and TRBJ2-7; the D is unclear. V lost 3 bases and J 0 bases, leaving 12 bases between the germline ends. The germline V gene has CDR1 SEHNR and CDR2 FQNEAQ (reference sequence). The CDR3 contains 15 residues. The CDR3 spells CASSFLAGRSYEQYF. The CDR3 region has the DNA TGTGCCAGCAGCTTCCTTGCAGGTCGCTCCTACGAGCAGTACTTC. Filled out from reference TRBV7-9 and TRBJ2-7, the complete variable domain reads DTGVSQNPRHKITKRGQNVTFRCDPISEHNRLYWYRQTLGQGPEFLTYFQNEAQLEKSRLLSDRFSAERPKGSFSTLEIQRTEQGDSAMYLCASSFLAGRSYEQYFGPGTRLTVT.

V usage is TRBV3-1 (or the pseudogene TRBV3-2) and J usage is TRBJ1-3; D is ambiguous. The CDR3 is 15 residues long. Germline lookup yields CDR1 LGHDT and CDR2 YNNKEL (reference sequence). V was pared by 7 bases and J by 2 bases, with 15 bases between. CDR3 sequence: CASTSVNWAGNTIYF. The CDR3 nucleotides are TGTGCCAGCACCAGCGTTAATTGGGCTGGAAACACCATATATTTT.

The J gene is TRBJ2-7, the V gene TRBV19; 7 positions match TRBD2. Trimming took 3 bases from V and 3 from J; bases not matched to a gene: 17. The CDR3 runs to 18 residues. CDR1 is LNHDA and CDR2 is SQIVND in the germline V gene (reference sequence). CDR3 amino acids: CASSITLATPGLNYEQYF. The DNA for the CDR3 is TGTGCCAGTAGTATCACGCTTGCCACCCCGGGACTAAACTACGAGCAGTACTTC.